The following is a T cell receptor (beta chain) sequence with its context. Its target is not known. The sample belongs to a study of cytomegalovirus exposure and HLA in healthy donors. Profiling relied on immunoSEQ multiplex PCR, and the TCRdb table lists in-frame clones only, not all of them. The table has approximately 180,000 clones, roughly 82% seen once. Germline V CDR1 and CDR2: SNHLY, FYNNEI. V dropped 6 bases and J dropped 1 base, with 10 bases sitting between them. The CDR3 consists of 15 residues. General study points: The dataset shows that most TCR sequences were rare, while some public TCRs occurred in many donors. First-cohort TCR clusters tended to co-occur in the 120 or so validation repertoires, a later analysis found. Investigators reported around 150 TCR beta chains as tied to cytomegalovirus.

Sequencing was performed on PBMCs. V gene TRBV2 combines with J gene TRBJ2-6; D call uncertain. The TCR sequence derives from a woman between 18 and 29 years old in good health and CMV-seronegative. The DNA for the CDR3 is TGTGCCAGCAGGGCAAGTTTATCTGGGGCCAACGTCCTGACTTTC. Protein product: CASRASLSGANVLTF.